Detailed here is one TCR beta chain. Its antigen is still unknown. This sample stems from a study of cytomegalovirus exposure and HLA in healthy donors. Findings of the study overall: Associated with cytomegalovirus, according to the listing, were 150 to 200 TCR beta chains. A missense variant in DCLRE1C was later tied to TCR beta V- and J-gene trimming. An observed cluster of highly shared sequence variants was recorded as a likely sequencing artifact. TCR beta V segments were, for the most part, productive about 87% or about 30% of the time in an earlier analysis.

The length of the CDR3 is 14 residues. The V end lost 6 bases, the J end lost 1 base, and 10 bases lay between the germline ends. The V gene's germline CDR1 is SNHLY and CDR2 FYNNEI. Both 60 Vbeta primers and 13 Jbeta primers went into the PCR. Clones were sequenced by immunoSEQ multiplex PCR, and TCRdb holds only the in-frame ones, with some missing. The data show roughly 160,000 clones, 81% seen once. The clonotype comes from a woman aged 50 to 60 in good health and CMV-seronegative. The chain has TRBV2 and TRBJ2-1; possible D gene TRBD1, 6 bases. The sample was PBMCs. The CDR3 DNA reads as TGTGCCAGCAGAAACAGGGCGTCCTACAATGAGCAGTTCTTC. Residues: CASRNRASYNEQFF.